These 11 T cell receptor beta chains were sequenced from one sample in a study of T-cell memory formation after mild COVID-19. MiXCR, applied by TCRdb to the 5' RACE reads, yields one record per CDR3 protein. The table shows more than 300,000 distinct CDR3 sequences, with more than 13% occurring only once. Sequencing was done on a sample of PBMCs or a T cell subset sorted from them (not recorded which). Receptor source: a young man who had mild COVID-19 (a few samples of this study predate the infection). Cell type and time point are not known.

The table lists this clonotype with a few counts. This chain uses TRBV10-1 with TRBJ2-1; 7 bases line up with TRBD1. The CDR3 sequence is 15 residues long. Germline CDR1 is WNHNN and CDR2 is SYGVQD (reference sequence). Trimming removed 7 bases from V and 3 bases from J; junction bases left unmatched: 9. The CDR3 coding sequence is TGCGCCAGCATAAATTCGGACAGGAGCTACAATGAGCAGTTCTTC. It yields the protein CASINSDRSYNEQFF.

The J gene is TRBJ1-5, the V gene TRBV6-6; a possible D gene is TRBD1 (5 bases). From germline, CDR1 is MNHNY and CDR2 SVGAGI (reference sequence). Trimming took 2 bases from V and 5 from J, leaving 19 bases between them. The CDR3 covers 17 residues. CDR3 loop: CASSYGGMRGTHQPQHF. The CDR3 nucleotides are TGTGCCAGCAGTTACGGGGGTATGCGGGGGACCCATCAGCCCCAGCATTTT.

In its sample, this clonotype was seen a few times. The chain joins TRBV7-9 to TRBJ2-1; either TRBD1 or TRBD2 may fit D (5 bases each). The CDR3 totals 14 residues. V lost 3 bases, J lost 4 bases, and 10 bases lay in between. Germline CDR1 and CDR2: SEHNR and FQNEAQ (reference sequence). This CDR3 is CASSFSRGYNEQFF. DNA for the CDR3: TGTGCCAGCAGCTTTTCGAGGGGTTACAATGAGCAGTTCTTC.

In this sample, this clonotype turned up many times. The DNA of the CDR3 is TGTGCCACCAGCAGAGGTGGCTTAGCCAAAAACATTCAGTACTTC. It translates to CATSRGGLAKNIQYF. The chain recombines TRBV15 with TRBJ2-4; D remains unclear. Germline V gene lookup returns CDR1 LNHNV and CDR2 YYDKDF (reference sequence). V was pared by 1 base and J by 0 bases, with 7 bases between. CDR3 length equals 15 residues.

This clonotype was seen a few times. The chain has TRBV6-5 and TRBJ2-3; possibly TRBD1 for D (5 bases). CDR1 is MNHEY, CDR2 SVGAGI, per germline. CDR3 size: 14 residues. The V and J ends lost 0 bases and 4 bases respectively, with 8 bases between them. The CDR3 spells CASSYSWGADTQYF. The CDR3 DNA sequence: TGTGCCAGCAGTTACTCGTGGGGCGCAGATACGCAGTATTTT.

V usage is TRBV9 and J usage is TRBJ1-1; D gene uncertain. The CDR3 has 14 residues. CDR1 is SGDLS and CDR2 is YYNGEE in the germline V gene. V lost 0 bases and J 1 base, leaving 7 bases between the germline ends. The CDR3 loop is CASSVGAGNTEAFF. The CDR3 DNA reads TGTGCCAGCAGCGTAGGCGCGGGGAACACTGAAGCTTTCTTT.

The chain has TRBV9 and TRBJ1-1; 7 bases match TRBD1. This CDR3 spans 17 amino acids. Germline-derived CDR1 and CDR2 are SGDLS and YYNGEE. V was clipped by 0 bases and J by 4 bases; unmatched bases: 12. The CDR3 coding sequence is TGTGCCAGCAGCGTAGCTGGGGCAGGGGGATTAGGCACTGAAGCTTTCTTT. Translation: CASSVAGAGGLGTEAFF.

This clonotype turned up a few times. This chain links TRBV7-9 with TRBJ2-3; D assignment may be TRBD1 or TRBD2 (5 bases each). This CDR3 spans 15 amino acids. V gave up 5 bases and J gave up 5 bases, with 17 bases separating them. Germline V CDR1 and CDR2: SEHNR, FQNEAQ (reference sequence). CDR3 region: CASSPYGAYVDTQYF. In DNA, the CDR3 is TGTGCCAGCAGCCCGTACGGGGCCTACGTAGATACGCAGTATTTT.

The rearrangement links TRBV5-1 to TRBJ2-3; TRBD1 matches at 7 bases. Unmatched junction bases numbered 8, after V lost 0 bases and J lost 1 base. Germline CDR1 SGHRS, CDR2 YFSETQ. This CDR3 contains 17 residues. The CDR3 sequence: CASSLGAEGAGTDTQYF. DNA of the CDR3: TGCGCCAGCAGCTTGGGGGCTGAGGGGGCTGGCACAGATACGCAGTATTTT.

This chain uses TRBV7-6 with TRBJ2-1; D is unresolved. The CDR3 is 15 residues long. Germline V lookup: CDR1 SGHVS, CDR2 FNYEAQ. Trimming left V 4 bases short and J 0 bases short, with 10 bases between. CDR3 sequence: CASSSAISSYNEQFF. The CDR3 coding sequence is TGTGCCAGCAGCTCGGCGATTAGCTCCTACAATGAGCAGTTCTTC.

In this sample, this clonotype turned up a few times. V gene TRBV7-8 combines with J gene TRBJ2-5; 12 bases map to TRBD1. This CDR3 contains 16 residues. From germline, CDR1 is SGHVS and CDR2 FQNEAQ. After removal of 4 bases from V and 7 bases from J, the junction contained 10 bases not matched to a gene. Written as DNA, the CDR3 is TGTGCCAGCAGCTACGCGGGACAGGGGGCCCCCCGGACCCAGTACTTC. The encoded protein is CASSYAGQGAPRTQYF.